Listed here are 13 T cell receptor beta chains from one sample, sequenced in a study of spatial heterogeneity in lung cancer. Time point of the sample: blood at routine non-recurrence follow-up after resection. TCRdb itself ran the 5' RACE reads through MiXCR, one entry per CDR3 protein. Found here are around 41,000 distinct CDR3 sequences, approximately 22% of them singletons; the top ten hold 6.5% to 9%. Sequencing used PBMCs, obtained at follow-up. The receptors were sampled from a female donor with early-stage non-small cell lung cancer.

This clonotype has a count of ten or more. The chain has TRBV12-3 or TRBV12-4 and TRBJ1-3, with 7 bases identical to TRBD1. The CDR3 runs to 18 residues. V shed 6 bases, J shed 8 bases, and the junction held 22 bases outside the gene matches. CDR3 amino acids: CASRRFRQGVLPRDTIYF. CDR3 nucleotides: TGTGCCAGCAGGCGGTTTAGACAGGGAGTCTTACCGAGGGACACCATATATTTT.

This clonotype was seen a handful of times. The chain links TRBV7-9 to TRBJ1-1; D not resolved. Trimming shortened V by 2 bases and J by 7 bases, and 14 bases separated the two germline ends. The CDR3 consists of 14 residues. The germline CDR1 and CDR2 sequences are SEHNR and FQNEAQ (reference sequence). The CDR3 reads CASSLKRSGLEAFF. The DNA of the CDR3 is TGTGCCAGCAGCTTAAAGCGGTCAGGCCTTGAAGCTTTCTTT. Together with reference TRBV7-9 and TRBJ1-1, the CDR3 gives the full variable domain: DTGVSQNPRHKITKRGQNVTFRCDPISEHNRLYWYRQTLGQGPEFLTYFQNEAQLEKSRLLSDRFSAERPKGSFSTLEIQRTEQGDSAMYLCASSLKRSGLEAFFGQGTRLTVV.

In this sample, this clonotype turned up a few times. The chain has TRBV5-1 and TRBJ2-5; D is unclear. V shed 3 bases and J shed 3 bases, with 9 bases lying between them. The length of the CDR3 is 13 residues. Germline values: CDR1 SGHRS, CDR2 YFSETQ. CDR3: CASSSPWEETQYF. CDR3 bases: TGCGCCAGCAGCTCACCCTGGGAAGAGACCCAGTACTTC.

This chain's CDR3 is CASSYFTGETQYF. For the CDR3, the DNA is TGTGCCAGCAGTTATTTCACGGGGGAGACCCAGTACTTC. This chain joins TRBV6-6 and TRBJ2-5, with D perhaps matching TRBD2 (5 bases). Trimming shortened V by 3 bases and J by 5 bases, and 10 bases separated the two germline ends. The CDR3 has 13 amino acids. Germline V lookup: CDR1 MNHNY, CDR2 SVGAGI (reference sequence).

Regarding this clonotype: A read error may explain this, as a much larger clone is one base away. The chain combines TRBV20-1 with TRBJ1-6, with 7 bases lining up with TRBD1. The length of the CDR3 is 16 residues. The V segment lost 4 bases and the J segment 2 bases; nucleotides outside the gene matches: 8. Germline-derived CDR1 and CDR2 are DFQATT and SNEGSKA (reference sequence). The CDR3 nucleotides read TGCAGTGCTATAGACCACAGGGGTACCTATAATTCACCCCTCCACTTT. Protein: CSAIDHRGTYNSPLHF.

This clonotype was seen more than once but under ten times. The rearrangement joins TRBV4-2 to TRBJ2-7, with D perhaps assigned TRBD1 or TRBD2 (5 bases each). The V and J ends lost 1 base and 2 bases respectively, with 9 bases between them. The germline gives CDR1 LGHNA, CDR2 YNFKEQ. The CDR3 spans 14 residues. The CDR3: CASSQGSGPYEQYF. In nucleotides, the CDR3 is TGTGCCAGCAGCCAAGGGTCGGGACCCTACGAGCAGTACTTC.

CDR3 DNA sequence: TGTGCCAGCAGCCAAGAGGGGGGCGCTGAAGCTTTCTTT. Amino acid sequence: CASSQEGGAEAFF. This sequence joins TRBV3-1 and TRBJ1-1, with a possible D match to TRBD1 (6 bases). Germline V CDR1 and CDR2: LGHDT, YNNKEL (reference sequence). The CDR3 is made up of 13 amino acids. V was cut by 0 bases and J by 6 bases, with 8 bases left in between. Based on the CDR3 plus reference TRBV3-1 and TRBJ1-1, the full variable domain is DTAVSQTPKYLVTQMGNDKSIKCEQNLGHDTMYWYKQDSKKFLKIMFSYNNKELIINETVPNRFSPKSPDKAHLNLHINSLELGDSAVYFCASSQEGGAEAFFGQGTRLTVV.

Regarding this clonotype: No conserved phenylalanine or tryptophan ends this CDR3, so it is likely a read error. The V gene is TRBV29-1, the J gene TRBJ1-1, with D uncertain. The CDR3 loop spans 13 amino acids. The V gene's germline CDR1 is SQVTM and CDR2 ANQGSEA. CDR3 sequence: CSVEESMNSEAFS. The CDR3 DNA reads as TGCAGCGTTGAGGAGTCTATGAACAGTGAAGCTTTCTCT.

This chain connects TRBV4-1 to TRBJ1-6; no definite D call. The CDR3 is made up of 14 amino acids. The V gene's germline CDR1 is MGHRA and CDR2 YSYEKL. Trimming shortened V by 0 bases and J by 7 bases, and 7 bases separated the two germline ends. CDR3 coding DNA: TGCGCCAGCAGCCAAGAAGGCAAAAATTCACCCCTCCACTTT. Its translation is CASSQEGKNSPLHF.

The V and J genes are TRBV5-1 and TRBJ2-3; D is undetermined. The CDR3 extends over 12 amino acids. Germline CDR1 is SGHRS and CDR2 is YFSETQ. Trimming took off 4 bases at V and 2 bases at J, with 5 bases between the two ends. CDR3 bases: TGCGCCAGCAGCCCCTCCACAGATACGCAGTATTTT. Translating it yields CASSPSTDTQYF.

The chain links TRBV30 to TRBJ1-5; no clear D gene. The germline gives CDR1 GTSNPN, CDR2 SVGIG (reference sequence). The CDR3 spans 13 residues. The V end lost 7 bases, the J end lost 5 bases, and 15 bases lay between the germline ends. DNA of the CDR3: TGTGCCTTCTCCCGAGGGAGTGATCAGCCCCAGCATTTT. Protein sequence: CAFSRGSDQPQHF.

V usage is TRBV6-5 and J usage is TRBJ2-3, with a tentative D call TRBD1 (5 bases). Trimming removed 0 bases from V and 9 bases from J, with 10 bases in between. This CDR3 has 13 amino acids. The germline V gene has CDR1 MNHEY and CDR2 SVGAGI. This chain's CDR3 is CASSYSQGATQYF. Written as DNA, the CDR3 is TGTGCCAGCAGTTACTCGCAGGGTGCCACGCAGTATTTT.

This clonotype was counted only a few times. This sequence joins TRBV12-3 or TRBV12-4 and TRBJ1-3; TRBD1 might be the D (6 bases). CDR3 length: 16 residues. V lost 3 bases to trimming and J lost 4 bases, with 16 bases between them. In DNA, the CDR3 is TGTGCCAGCAGTTTCGGGGGCTCGGCAGGGGGAAACACCATATATTTT. It is translated as CASSFGGSAGGNTIYF.